The rows below give T cell receptor beta chains drawn from one sample of a study of cytomegalovirus exposure and HLA in healthy donors. Measured with immunoSEQ multiplex PCR; TCRdb has only the in-frame clones, and not every one. The sample includes approximately 150,000 clones, 65% to 85% seen only once; the top ten take about 2.6%. Material: PBMCs. Every receptor here comes from a woman aged 40 to 50 in good health and CMV-seropositive. CDR3s include the opening cysteine and the closing phenylalanine or tryptophan. D genes are given only for firm matches. Some rows have no size entry. The others give once, few or many, or a class for an expanded clone.

d_call,v_call,j_call,clone_size,cdr3_aa,cdr3_nt
TRBD1,TRBV18,TRBJ2-7,-,CASSPGTGTPYEQYF,TGTGCCAGCTCACCCGGGACAGGGACACCCTACGAGCAGTACTTC
TRBD1,TRBV7-9,TRBJ2-2,-,CASRRTGANTGELFF,TGTGCCAGCAGGCGGACAGGAGCGAACACCGGGGAGCTGTTTTTT
-,TRBV30,TRBJ1-5,few,CAWSATGNQPQHF,TGTGCCTGGAGTGCAACGGGCAATCAGCCCCAGCATTTT
TRBD1,TRBV11-3,TRBJ1-6,-,CASNRDSNSPLHF,TGTGCCAGCAACCGGGACAGCAATTCACCCCTCCACTTT
TRBD1,TRBV7-9,TRBJ2-3,-,CASSLELLGQGADTQYF,TGTGCCAGCAGCTTAGAACTCCTGGGACAGGGAGCAGATACGCAGTATTTT
TRBD1,TRBV30,TRBJ1-2,-,CAWTWDSQRNGYTF,TGTGCCTGGACATGGGACAGTCAGAGGAACGGCTACACCTTC
-,TRBV10-1,TRBJ2-3,-,CASSERDTQYF,TGCGCCAGCAGTGAGCGTGATACGCAGTATTTT
-,TRBV7-2,TRBJ2-1,few,CASSWAQMDEQFF,TGTGCCAGCAGCTGGGCCCAGATGGATGAGCAGTTCTTC
-,TRBV5-1,TRBJ2-6,-,CASSFGDTTSSGANVLTF,TGCGCCAGCAGCTTCGGGGACACTACCAGCTCTGGGGCCAACGTCCTGACTTTC
TRBD1,TRBV5-1,TRBJ1-1,-,CASSLGQGAGNTEAFF,TGCGCCAGCAGCCTCGGACAGGGGGCGGGGAACACTGAAGCTTTCTTT